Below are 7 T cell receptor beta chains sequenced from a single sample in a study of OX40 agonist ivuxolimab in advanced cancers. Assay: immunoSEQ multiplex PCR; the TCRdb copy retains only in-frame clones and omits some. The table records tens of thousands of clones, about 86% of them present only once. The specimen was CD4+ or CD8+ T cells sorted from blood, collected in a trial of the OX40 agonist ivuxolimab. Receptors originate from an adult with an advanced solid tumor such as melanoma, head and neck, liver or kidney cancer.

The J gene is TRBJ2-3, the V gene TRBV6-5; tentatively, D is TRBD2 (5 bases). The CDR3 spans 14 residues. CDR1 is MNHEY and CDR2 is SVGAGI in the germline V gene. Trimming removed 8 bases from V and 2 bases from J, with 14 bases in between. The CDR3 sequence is CASWSAALTDTQYF. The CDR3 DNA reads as TGTGCCAGCTGGTCAGCGGCACTCACAGATACGCAGTATTTT.

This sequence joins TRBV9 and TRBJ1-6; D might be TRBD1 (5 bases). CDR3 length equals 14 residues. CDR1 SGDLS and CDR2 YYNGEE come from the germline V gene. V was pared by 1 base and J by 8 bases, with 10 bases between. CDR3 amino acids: CASSVQDTDSPLHF. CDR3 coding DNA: TGTGCCAGCAGCGTACAGGACACCGATTCACCCCTCCACTTT.

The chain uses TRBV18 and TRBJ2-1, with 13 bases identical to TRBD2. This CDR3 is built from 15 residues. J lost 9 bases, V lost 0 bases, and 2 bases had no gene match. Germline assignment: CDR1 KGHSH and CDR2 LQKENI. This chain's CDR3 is CASSPPLAGGLEQFF. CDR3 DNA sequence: TGTGCCAGCTCACCACCACTAGCGGGAGGGCTTGAGCAGTTCTTC.

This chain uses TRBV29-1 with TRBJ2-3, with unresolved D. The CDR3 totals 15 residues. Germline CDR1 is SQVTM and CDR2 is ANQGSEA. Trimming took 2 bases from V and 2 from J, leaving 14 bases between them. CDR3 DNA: TGCAGCGTTGAAATACCCCCTAGTAACACAGATACGCAGTATTTT. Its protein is CSVEIPPSNTDTQYF.

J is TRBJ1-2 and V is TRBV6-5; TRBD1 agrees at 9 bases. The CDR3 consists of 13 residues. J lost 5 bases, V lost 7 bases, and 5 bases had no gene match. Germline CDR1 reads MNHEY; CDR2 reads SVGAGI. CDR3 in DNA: TGTGCCAGCAAAAGGACAGGGGAGTATGGCTACACCTTC. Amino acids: CASKRTGEYGYTF.

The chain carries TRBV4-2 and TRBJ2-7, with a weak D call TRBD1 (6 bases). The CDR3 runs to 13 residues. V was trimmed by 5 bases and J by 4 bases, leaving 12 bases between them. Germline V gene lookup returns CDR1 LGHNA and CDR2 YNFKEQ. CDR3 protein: CASSSDQGYEQYF. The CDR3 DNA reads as TGTGCCAGCAGCTCCGATCAGGGGTACGAGCAGTACTTC.

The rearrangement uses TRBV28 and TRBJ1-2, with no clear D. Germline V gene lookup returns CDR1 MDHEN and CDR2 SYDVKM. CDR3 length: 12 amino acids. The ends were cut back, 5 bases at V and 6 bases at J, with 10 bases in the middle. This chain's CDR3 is CASSPLTDGYTF. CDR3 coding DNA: TGTGCCAGCAGTCCCCTAACGGATGGCTACACCTTC.